What follows are 10 T cell receptor beta chains derived from one specimen sequenced in a study of T-cell reconstitution after alpha-beta-depleted transplantation in children. Unique molecular identifiers were used to barcode this TCRbeta library. Using its own MiXCR run on the PCR reads, TCRdb lists one record per CDR3 protein. The table shows hundreds of thousands of distinct CDR3 sequences, with about 9.2% occurring only once. The source was PBMCs from the stem cell graft donor, collected from the stem cell graft. The receptors were sampled from a human donor who donated a stem cell graft to a child with acute lymphoblastic leukemia.

In nucleotides, the CDR3 is TGCGCCAGCAGCTTGGTAACGACAGGGAGCACCGGGGAGCTGTTTTTT. Amino acids: CASSLVTTGSTGELFF. The chain links TRBV5-1 to TRBJ2-2; TRBD1 aligns across 7 bases. Per germline, CDR1 SGHRS and CDR2 YFSETQ. CDR3 length: 16 amino acids. V gave up 0 bases and J gave up 4 bases; unmatched junction bases: 6.

In its sample, this clonotype was seen many times. The chain joins TRBV20-1 to TRBJ2-5; 10 nucleotides match TRBD2. The CDR3 covers 15 residues. V shed 6 bases and J 1 base; nucleotides not matched to a gene: 8. Germline V gene sequence: CDR1 DFQATT, CDR2 SNEGSKA (reference sequence). For the CDR3, the DNA is TGCAGTGCCAAGCAGGCTAGCGGGGGCCAAGAGACCCAGTACTTC. Its protein product is CSAKQASGGQETQYF.

This sequence joins TRBV20-1 and TRBJ2-3; 8 bases match TRBD1. The V segment lost 2 bases and the J segment 3 bases; nucleotides outside the gene matches: 7. Germline assignment: CDR1 DFQATT and CDR2 SNEGSKA (reference sequence). The CDR3 is 15 amino acids. The CDR3 bases are TGCAGTGCTAGAAGGACAGGGAGATCGACAGATACGCAGTATTTT. Encoded protein: CSARRTGRSTDTQYF.

Ten or more counts support this clonotype. The chain employs TRBV18 and TRBJ1-4; D is uncertain. V was clipped by 4 bases and J by 1 base, with 13 bases between them. This CDR3 is built from 16 residues. CDR1 and CDR2 (germline): KGHSH, LQKENI. The CDR3 spells CASSQGQVETNEKLFF. Here the CDR3 DNA reads TGTGCCAGCTCACAGGGCCAAGTGGAAACTAATGAAAAACTGTTTTTT.

This clonotype was observed at least ten times. V is TRBV4-3 and J is TRBJ2-7; 7 bases align to TRBD1. Germline CDR1 and CDR2: LGHNA and YSLEER. V lost 0 bases and J lost 0; bases outside the gene matches: 2. The CDR3 runs to 15 residues. The DNA of the CDR3 is TGCGCCAGCAGCCAAGACGGGACAGCCTCCTACGAGCAGTACTTC. This codes for CASSQDGTASYEQYF.

This clonotype was detected a few times. J is TRBJ2-7 and V is TRBV24-1; either TRBD1 or TRBD2 may supply D (5 bases each). Germline V gives CDR1 KGHDR, CDR2 SFDVKD. V lost 4 bases, J lost 2 bases, and 17 bases lay in between. This CDR3 comprises 16 residues. CDR3 coding DNA: TGTGCCACCAGTGACCTCGGGACCACCCGCCCCTACGAGCAGTACTTC. Translated: CATSDLGTTRPYEQYF.

The table lists this clonotype with a few counts. The gene calls are TRBV20-1 and TRBJ1-2, with 8 bases that match TRBD1. The CDR3 covers 13 residues. V shed 5 bases and J 6 bases; nucleotides not matched to a gene: 8. CDR1 is DFQATT, CDR2 SNEGSKA, per germline (reference sequence). CDR3 sequence: CSAGGQAENGYTF. CDR3 DNA: TGCAGTGCTGGGGGACAGGCGGAGAATGGCTACACCTTC.

Note on this clonotype: A single base separates this from a much larger clone, so it may be a read error. V usage is TRBV4-2 and J usage is TRBJ1-5, with D possibly matching TRBD1 (5 bases). The CDR3 extends over 15 amino acids. Germline loops: CDR1 LGHNA, CDR2 YNFKEQ. Here the CDR3 DNA reads TGTGCCAGCAGGCAAGGTATCAGGGGCAATCAGCCCCAGCATTTT. Translated, it gives CASRQGIRGNQPQHF.

The gene calls are TRBV6-1 and TRBJ1-5, with 7 positions matching TRBD1. The germline V gene has CDR1 MNHNS and CDR2 SASEGT. This CDR3 comprises 15 residues. The junction had 7 bases not matched to a gene; V was cut back by 7 bases and J by 1 base. The CDR3 nucleotides read TGTGCCAGCAACACAGGGGAGCGAAGCAATCAGCCCCAGCATTTT. It translates to CASNTGERSNQPQHF.

This rearrangement joins TRBV20-1 to TRBJ2-5; TRBD2 agrees at 12 bases. The CDR3 is 15 residues long. Germline V lookup: CDR1 DFQATT, CDR2 SNEGSKA (reference sequence). V dropped 6 bases and J dropped 1; count of bases not matched to a gene: 6. This chain's CDR3 is CSAEPTSGGQETQYF. DNA for the CDR3: TGCAGTGCCGAGCCGACTAGCGGGGGCCAAGAGACCCAGTACTTC.